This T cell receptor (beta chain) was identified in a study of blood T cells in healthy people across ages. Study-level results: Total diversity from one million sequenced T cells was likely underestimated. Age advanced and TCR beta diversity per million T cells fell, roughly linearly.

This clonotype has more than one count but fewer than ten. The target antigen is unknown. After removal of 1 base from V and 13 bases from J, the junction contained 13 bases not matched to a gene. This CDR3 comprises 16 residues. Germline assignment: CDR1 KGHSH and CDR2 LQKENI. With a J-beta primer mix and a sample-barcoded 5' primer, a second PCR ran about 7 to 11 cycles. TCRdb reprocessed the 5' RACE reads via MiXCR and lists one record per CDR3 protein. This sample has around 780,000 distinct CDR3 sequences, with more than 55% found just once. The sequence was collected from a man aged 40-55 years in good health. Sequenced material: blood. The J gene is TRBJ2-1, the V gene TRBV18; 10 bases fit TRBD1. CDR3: CASSPQDRGAQSVQFF. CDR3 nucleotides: TGTGCCAGCTCACCACAGGACAGGGGGGCCCAATCGGTTCAGTTCTTC.